The 19 T cell receptor beta chains presented below share a single source sample, sequenced in a study of OX40 agonist ivuxolimab in advanced cancers. TCRdb keeps only in-frame clones here, not all; method: immunoSEQ multiplex PCR. The sample includes over 80,000 clones, approximately 87% seen only once; the top ten take 3.5% to 5.5%. The sequencing here drew on CD4+ or CD8+ T cells sorted from blood, taken in a trial of the OX40 agonist ivuxolimab. The receptor set was obtained from an adult with an advanced solid tumor such as melanoma, head and neck, liver or kidney cancer.

This chain connects TRBV6-5 to TRBJ2-2, with 8 bases identical to TRBD1. J lost 6 bases, V lost 6 bases, and 9 bases had no gene match. This CDR3 has 15 amino acids. Germline-derived CDR1 and CDR2 are MNHEY and SVGAGI. For the CDR3, the DNA is TGTGCCAGCAGGGAACGGCAGGGGGCCGCCGGGGAGCTGTTTTTT. It translates to CASRERQGAAGELFF.

For the CDR3, the DNA is TGTGCCACCAGCGCTACAGTCTTCAATTCACCCCTCCACTTT. Protein: CATSATVFNSPLHF. The J gene is TRBJ1-6, the V gene TRBV15; no clear D. Germline V CDR1 and CDR2: LNHNV, YYDKDF (reference sequence). V lost 5 bases and J lost 7, with 12 bases in between. CDR3 length: 14 amino acids.

This clone was detected a few times. The chain employs TRBV27 and TRBJ1-1, with TRBD1 matching over 7 bases. The junction had 7 bases not matched to a gene; V was cut back by 3 bases and J by 9 bases. Looked up from germline, CDR1 is MNHEY and CDR2 is SMNVEV (reference sequence). The CDR3 spans 13 residues. CDR3: CASSLQDRTKAFF. The CDR3 nucleotides are TGTGCCAGCAGTTTGCAGGACAGGACTAAAGCTTTCTTT.

The V call is TRBV28, the J call TRBJ1-5; 10 nucleotides agree with TRBD1. This CDR3 contains 17 residues. Trimming took 4 bases from V and 5 from J; bases not matched to a gene: 11. Germline V CDR1 and CDR2: MDHEN, SYDVKM. The CDR3 sequence: CASSSYPRTGGDQPQHF. The CDR3 DNA is TGTGCCAGCAGTTCTTACCCCAGGACAGGGGGTGATCAGCCCCAGCATTTT.

The chain has TRBV11-3 and TRBJ2-7, with 7 bases that match TRBD2. The trim removed 1 base at V and 0 bases at J, leaving 0 bases unmatched. This CDR3 comprises 14 residues. The germline CDR1 and CDR2 sequences are SGHNT and YENEEA. The CDR3: CASSLGGSSYEQYF. CDR3 nucleotide sequence: TGTGCCAGCAGCTTAGGCGGGAGCTCCTACGAGCAGTACTTC.

J is TRBJ2-7 and V is TRBV6-6; perhaps D is TRBD1 or TRBD2 (5 bases each). The germline CDR1 and CDR2 sequences are MNHNY and SVGAGI (reference sequence). This CDR3 comprises 14 residues. V dropped 6 bases and J dropped 0 bases, with 12 bases sitting between them. CDR3 sequence reads: CASSGTASSYEQYF. Written as DNA, the CDR3 is TGTGCCAGCAGCGGGACGGCAAGCTCCTACGAGCAGTACTTC.

The table lists this clone with a few counts. The chain carries TRBV27 and TRBJ2-7; 10 bases are shared with TRBD2. With 5 bases clipped from V and 2 bases from J, the junction kept 6 bases outside the gene matches. Germline loops: CDR1 MNHEY, CDR2 SMNVEV (reference sequence). This CDR3 comprises 15 residues. CDR3: CASSPVLAGTYEQYF. The CDR3 DNA reads TGTGCCAGCAGTCCCGTACTAGCGGGGACCTACGAGCAGTACTTC.

V and J are TRBV6-1 and TRBJ1-2; D remains unclear. Germline V CDR1 and CDR2: MNHNS, SASEGT. Trimming left V 4 bases short and J 0 bases short, with 6 bases between. The CDR3 is made up of 13 amino acids. The CDR3 is CASSASANYGYTF. CDR3 nucleotide sequence: TGTGCCAGCAGTGCGTCGGCTAACTATGGCTACACCTTC.

The chain has TRBV7-2 and TRBJ1-1, with no clear D. CDR1 is SGHTA, CDR2 FQGNSA, per germline. V shed 6 bases and J shed 0 bases, with 8 bases lying between them. The CDR3 sequence is 13 residues long. In nucleotides, the CDR3 is TGTGCCAGCAGAACAGACCTGAACACTGAAGCTTTCTTT. Translated, it gives CASRTDLNTEAFF.

This clone has just one count. This chain connects TRBV30 to TRBJ2-7; weak D call: TRBD2 (5 bases). V was trimmed by 0 bases and J by 7 bases, leaving 19 bases between them. The CDR3 runs 15 residues. CDR1 and CDR2 from the germline V gene are GTSNPN and SVGIG (reference sequence). The CDR3 nucleotides read TGTGCCTGGAGTGTAGGACCGGGAAGGTCCGGAGAGCAGTACTTC. Its translation: CAWSVGPGRSGEQYF. The full variable domain, rest sourced from reference TRBV30 and TRBJ2-7, is SQTIHQWPATLVQPVGSPLSLECTVEGTSNPNLYWYRQAAGRGLQLLFYSVGIGQISSEVPQNLSASRPQDRQFILSSKKLLLSDSGFYLCAWSVGPGRSGEQYFGPGTRLTVT.

This chain connects TRBV6-5 to TRBJ1-2, with a weak D call TRBD1 (5 bases). Germline V gene sequence: CDR1 MNHEY, CDR2 SVGAGI. The V and J ends lost 0 bases and 6 bases respectively, with 8 bases between them. The CDR3 spans 13 residues. Written as DNA, the CDR3 is TGTGCCAGCAGTTACTCCGCAGGGAATGGCTACACCTTC. The encoded protein is CASSYSAGNGYTF.

The chain is built from TRBV6-1 and TRBJ2-7, with a possible D match to TRBD2 (6 bases). Germline V gene data show CDR1 as MNHNS and CDR2 as SASEGT. V was cut by 0 bases and J by 2 bases, with 11 bases left in between. This CDR3 contains 15 residues. DNA for the CDR3: TGTGCCAGCAGTGAAGCGGGGCTAGCGCCCTACGAGCAGTACTTC. Protein sequence: CASSEAGLAPYEQYF.

CDR3 nucleotides: TGCGCCAGCAGCTTTCTCACAGATACGCAGTATTTT. Its protein product is CASSFLTDTQYF. J is TRBJ2-3 and V is TRBV5-1; D call uncertain. The germline CDR1 and CDR2 sequences are SGHRS and YFSETQ. The V gene lost 2 bases and the J gene lost 2 bases, with 3 bases spanning the gap. The CDR3 has 12 residues. Full variable domain (missing parts from reference TRBV5-1 and TRBJ2-3): KAGVTQTPRYLIKTRGQQVTLSCSPISGHRSVSWYQQTPGQGLQFLFEYFSETQRNKGNFPGRFSGRQFSNSRSEMNVSTLELGDSALYLCASSFLTDTQYFGPGTRLTVL.

The chain is built from TRBV18 and TRBJ2-1, with D unclear. The germline V and J ends were trimmed by 2 bases and 8 bases, with 4 bases remaining between them. CDR1 and CDR2 (germline): KGHSH, LQKENI. This CDR3 is built from 11 residues. The CDR3 here is CASSPGDEQFF. Written as DNA, the CDR3 is TGTGCCAGCTCACCAGGTGATGAGCAGTTCTTC.

The gene calls are TRBV11-2 and TRBJ2-3, with 8 bases that match TRBD1. V trimming: 1 base; J trimming: 3 bases; junction bases outside the gene matches: 6. This CDR3 is 16 amino acids long. CDR1 and CDR2 (germline): SGHAT, FQNNGV. CDR3 protein: CASSLGGRGLTDTQYF. The CDR3 DNA follows: TGTGCCAGCAGCTTAGGGGGCAGGGGGCTAACAGATACGCAGTATTTT.

This chain uses TRBV6-6 with TRBJ2-7; the D call may be TRBD1 or TRBD2 (6 bases each). Germline lookup yields CDR1 MNHNY and CDR2 SVGAGI (reference sequence). The length of the CDR3 is 13 residues. CDR3 in DNA: TGTGCAGTAAAGGGGGACTCATGGTACGAGCAGTACGTC. This sequence encodes CAVKGDSWYEQYV.

This clone appeared a single time. The rearrangement joins TRBV12-5 to TRBJ1-1, with 7 positions matching TRBD1. The V gene end was trimmed by 5 bases and the J gene end by 6 bases; junction bases not matched to a gene: 6. The CDR3 loop spans 13 amino acids. CDR1 and CDR2 (germline): LGHNT, FRNRAP. In DNA, the CDR3 is TGTGCTAGTGGTCCTCAGGGGGGCCCTGAAGCTTTCTTT. Encoded protein: CASGPQGGPEAFF.

The chain recombines TRBV27 with TRBJ2-1, with D perhaps matching TRBD2 (6 bases). The germline V gene encodes CDR1 MNHEY and CDR2 SMNVEV (reference sequence). The CDR3 sequence is 15 residues long. With 6 bases removed from V and 7 bases from J, the gap between germline ends came to 19 bases. The CDR3 here is CASSQLVGRKNEQFF. In nucleotides, the CDR3 is TGTGCCAGCAGCCAACTAGTTGGGAGGAAAAATGAGCAGTTCTTC.

The rearrangement links TRBV28 to TRBJ2-1; D is uncertain. V lost 5 bases to trimming and J lost 2 bases, with 1 base between them. CDR3 length: 11 amino acids. Germline CDR1 MDHEN, CDR2 SYDVKM. The CDR3 loop is CASSAYNEQFF. The CDR3 DNA follows: TGTGCCAGCAGTGCCTACAATGAGCAGTTCTTC.